This TCR beta chain is from a study of T cell clonality in common variable immunodeficiency (dated by TCRdb to 2014 to 2015). For sequencing input, CVID and control samples contributed equivalent amounts of genomic DNA. For every sample, a 60 bp segment covering the rearranged TCRbeta CDR3 region was amplified and then sequenced. The immunoSEQ assay, a bias-corrected multiplex PCR with high-throughput sequencing, was employed for TCRbeta amplification. The authors processed their data as follows. Each unique nucleotide sequence was treated as a clone and annotated with V, D and J genes, copy number and frequency. Sequences were labeled productive if in frame, and non-productive if out of frame or containing stop codons. As previously described, clonality was computed from Shannon's entropy. The predicted amino acid sequences of productive clones were used to derive the mean CDR3 Kyte-Doolittle hydropathy. Hierarchical clustering of scaled V gene usage was performed with the R hclust function using Manhattan distance and complete linkage. Sharing of clones by CDR3 amino acid sequence was evaluated through resampling of 12 repertoires per group over 100 rounds. The repertoires were searched for approximately 70 published EBV-specific TCRbeta sequences and a few hundred published CMV-specific TCRbeta sequences. After two CVID samples that produced fewer than 10,000 sequences were dropped from the analysis, some 40 CVID repertoires remained. Imported from immuneACCESS, the table was reduced by TCRdb to in-frame sequences with V and J called. These copies leave out some clones; in studies compared against another copy, an unresolved V gene accounts for under half, and the cause of the remainder is not known. V, J and clone size reflect that table, while D and trimming were determined from the DNA. The data for this sample show under 65,000 clones, each detected more than once. The top ten clonotypes cover approximately 0.84% of the sample.

Summary of the overall study and its limitations: Differences among patients in the CVID cohort limited the correlations between repertoire features and clinical complications. Reportedly, TCRbeta sequences from CVID had fewer deletions and N-nucleotide insertions, and highly modified clones with 13 or more V deletions were absent from CVID. Even though DNA input was equal, the average per sample came to 75,000 to 95,000 unique sequences for controls compared with around 32,000 for CVID samples. Healthy controls shared more TCRbeta clones with each other than CVID subjects shared among themselves (p < 0.0001). Increased TCRbeta clonality was found in CVID subjects compared with healthy controls (t-test p = 0.018), with the increase being most characteristic of about a third of subjects. It was noted by the authors that sequencing of the repertoires of T cell subpopulations would be needed to clarify the cause of the increased clonality in CVID.

Most CVID patients and most healthy controls were of Caucasian heritage. Heparinized peripheral whole blood samples of about 4.5 to 8 ml were collected from each donor. Genomic DNA from adults with common variable immune deficiency (CVID) and from healthy adult controls was used for sequencing of TCRbeta CDR3 repertoires. The control group comprised approximately 22 healthy adult volunteers, approximately twelve female and approximately ten male, aged about 23 to 75 years with a mean age of 34. Diluted blood was density-centrifuged over Hypaque 1077 or Ficoll-Paque to isolate peripheral blood mononuclear cells. Genomic DNA was obtained from unsorted mononuclear cells through either Qiagen column purification or a centrifugation-based method. Regarding this clone: Its antigen is currently not known.

Sequenced input: peripheral blood mononuclear cells. The receptor's source is a person aged 18-70 years in good health.

Partial CDR3 DNA: TGTGCCAGCAGCCAAGGGACAGGACAAGAGACG. Translated, this is CASSQGTGQET. In full, the CDR3 is CASSQGTGQETQYF. Recombination joined TRBV11-2 with TRBJ2-3; 8 bases in the junction line up with TRBD1. The CDR3 end falls 3 residues outside the read, so it is completed with the germline J gene. Reading from cysteine to phenylalanine, the CDR3 counts 14 amino acids. Part of the CDR3 DNA is given, 33 bases translated from base 1. The germline V gene gives CDR1 as SGHAT and CDR2 as FQNNGV.